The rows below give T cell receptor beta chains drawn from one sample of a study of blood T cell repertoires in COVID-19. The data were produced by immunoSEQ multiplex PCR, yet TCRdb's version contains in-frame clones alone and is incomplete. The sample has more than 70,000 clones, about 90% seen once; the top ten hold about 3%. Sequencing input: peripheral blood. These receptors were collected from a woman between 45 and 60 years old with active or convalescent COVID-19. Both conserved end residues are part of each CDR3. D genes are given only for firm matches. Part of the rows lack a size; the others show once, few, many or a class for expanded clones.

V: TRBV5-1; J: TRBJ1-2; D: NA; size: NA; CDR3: CASSLVGQQGNGYTF; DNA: TGCGCCAGCAGCTTGGTAGGTCAACAGGGTAATGGCTACACCTTC
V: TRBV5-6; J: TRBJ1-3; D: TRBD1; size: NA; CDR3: CASSRITGTGIRSGNTIYF; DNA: TGTGCCAGCAGCCGTATAACCGGGACAGGGATTCGCTCTGGAAACACCATATATTTT
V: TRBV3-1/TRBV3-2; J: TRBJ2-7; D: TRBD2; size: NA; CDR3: CASSVTAGAHYEQYF; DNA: TGTGCCAGCAGCGTAACAGCGGGGGCCCATTACGAGCAGTACTTC
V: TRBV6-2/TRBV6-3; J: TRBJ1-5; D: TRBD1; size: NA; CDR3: CASSPRGTNSNQPQHF; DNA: TGTGCCAGCAGCCCCAGGGGGACCAATAGCAATCAGCCCCAGCATTTT
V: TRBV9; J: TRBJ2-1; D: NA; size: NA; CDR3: CASSLDQGYNEQFF; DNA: TGTGCCAGCAGCCTCGACCAGGGGTACAATGAGCAGTTCTTC
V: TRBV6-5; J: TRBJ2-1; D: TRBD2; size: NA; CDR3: CATYSGLAGANEQFF; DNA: TGTGCCACCTACAGCGGACTAGCGGGGGCCAATGAGCAGTTCTTC
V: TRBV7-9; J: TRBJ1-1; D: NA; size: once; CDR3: CASIRNRENTEAFF; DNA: TGTGCCAGCATCCGCAACAGGGAGAACACTGAAGCTTTCTTT
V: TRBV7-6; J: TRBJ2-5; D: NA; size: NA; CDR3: CASSLISGRVGETQYF; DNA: TGTGCCAGCAGCTTAATCTCCGGCAGGGTAGGGGAGACCCAGTACTTC
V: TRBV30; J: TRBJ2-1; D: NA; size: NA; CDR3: CAWNRGYNEQFF; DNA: TGTGCCTGGAACCGGGGATACAATGAGCAGTTCTTC
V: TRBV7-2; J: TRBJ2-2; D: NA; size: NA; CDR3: CASSLHTGSTGELFF; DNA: TGTGCCAGCAGCTTACACACAGGGAGCACCGGGGAGCTGTTTTTT
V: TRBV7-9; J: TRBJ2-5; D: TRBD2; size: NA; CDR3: CASSLWGGQETQYF; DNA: TGTGCCAGCAGCCTTTGGGGGGGCCAAGAGACCCAGTACTTC
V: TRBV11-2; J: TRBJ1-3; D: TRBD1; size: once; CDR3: CASSTFRQGPNSGNTIYF; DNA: TGTGCCAGCAGCACCTTCCGACAGGGGCCAAACTCTGGAAACACCATATATTTT
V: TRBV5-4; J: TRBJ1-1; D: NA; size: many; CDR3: CASSLVSAEAFF; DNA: TGTGCCAGCAGCTTGGTATCGGCTGAAGCTTTCTTT
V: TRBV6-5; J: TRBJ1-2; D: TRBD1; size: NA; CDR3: CASINTGDPNYGYTF; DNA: TGTGCCAGCATAAACACAGGGGACCCAAACTATGGCTACACCTTC
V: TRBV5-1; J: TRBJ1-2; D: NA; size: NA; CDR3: CASSLDRSFYGYTF; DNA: TGCGCCAGCAGCCTTGACAGATCCTTCTATGGCTACACCTTC
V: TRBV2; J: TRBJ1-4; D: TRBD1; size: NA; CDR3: CASSRDRGLEGEKLFF; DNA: TGTGCCAGCAGCCGGGACAGGGGGCTTGAGGGTGAAAAACTGTTTTTT
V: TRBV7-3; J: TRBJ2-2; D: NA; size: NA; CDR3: CASSSPSSGAGELFF; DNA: TGTGCCAGCAGCTCCCCATCTTCAGGGGCCGGGGAGCTGTTTTTT
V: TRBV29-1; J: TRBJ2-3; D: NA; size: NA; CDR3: CSVYQGADTQYF; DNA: TGCAGCGTTTATCAGGGTGCAGATACGCAGTATTTT
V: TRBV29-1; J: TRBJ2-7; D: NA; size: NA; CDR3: CSGKDSPYEQYF; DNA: TGCAGCGGGAAAGACAGTCCCTACGAGCAGTACTTC
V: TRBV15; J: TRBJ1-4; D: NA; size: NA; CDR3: CATSGGFGTDTESEKLFF; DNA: TGTGCCACCAGCGGAGGTTTCGGCACGGACACCGAGAGTGAAAAACTGTTTTTT
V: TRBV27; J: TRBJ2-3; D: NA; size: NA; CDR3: CASSLSGAYTDTQYF; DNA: TGTGCCAGCAGTTTATCGGGGGCCTACACAGATACGCAGTATTTT
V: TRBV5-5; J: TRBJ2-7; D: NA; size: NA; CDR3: CASSLGVGVMRQYF; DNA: TGTGCCAGCAGCTTGGGTGTCGGGGTGATGAGGCAGTACTTC
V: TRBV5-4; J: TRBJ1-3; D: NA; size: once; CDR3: CASRLGNTIYF; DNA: TGTGCCAGCCGCCTAGGAAACACCATATATTTT
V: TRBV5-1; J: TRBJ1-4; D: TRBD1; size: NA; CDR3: CASSLQGASEKLFF; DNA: TGCGCCAGCAGCTTACAGGGGGCTTCTGAAAAACTGTTTTTT
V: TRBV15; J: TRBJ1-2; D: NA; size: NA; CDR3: CATRAGKSYGYTF; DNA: TGTGCCACCAGGGCAGGGAAGTCCTATGGCTACACCTTC
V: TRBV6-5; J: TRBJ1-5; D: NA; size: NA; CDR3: CASSYAGGVNQPQHF; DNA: TGTGCCAGCAGTTACGCGGGGGGGGTCAATCAGCCCCAGCATTTT
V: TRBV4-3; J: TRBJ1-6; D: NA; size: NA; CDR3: CASSQLSNSPLHF; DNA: TGCGCCAGCAGCCAACTCTCGAATTCACCCCTCCACTTT
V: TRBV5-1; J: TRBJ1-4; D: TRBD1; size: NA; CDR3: CASRKTGRGEKLFF; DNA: TGCGCCAGCAGGAAGACAGGGAGAGGAGAAAAACTGTTTTTT
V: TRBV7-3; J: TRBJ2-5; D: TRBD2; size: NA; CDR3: CASSLAGAQETQYF; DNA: TGTGCCAGCAGCCTAGCGGGGGCCCAAGAGACCCAGTACTTC
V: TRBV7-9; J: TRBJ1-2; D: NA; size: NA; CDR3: CASSPTGGYGYTF; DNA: TGTGCCAGCAGTCCAACCGGGGGCTATGGCTACACCTTC
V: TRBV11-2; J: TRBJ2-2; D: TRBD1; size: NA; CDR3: CASSLRQGPNIFTGELFF; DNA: TGTGCCAGCAGCTTGCGACAGGGACCAAATATTTTTACCGGGGAGCTGTTTTTT
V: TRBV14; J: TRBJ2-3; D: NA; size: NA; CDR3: CASTAASLAHSFTDTQYF; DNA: TGTGCCAGCACCGCAGCCAGTTTAGCGCACTCCTTCACAGATACGCAGTATTTT
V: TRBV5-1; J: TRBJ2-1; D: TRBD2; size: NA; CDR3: CASSFLAGGNEQFF; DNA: TGCGCCAGCAGCTTTCTAGCGGGGGGGAATGAGCAGTTCTTC
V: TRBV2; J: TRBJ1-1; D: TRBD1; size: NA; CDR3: CASKRDRNTEAFF; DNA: TGTGCCAGCAAGAGGGACAGGAACACTGAAGCTTTCTTT
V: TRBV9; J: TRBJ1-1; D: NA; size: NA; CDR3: CASSVDFRNEAFF; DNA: TGTGCCAGCAGCGTAGACTTCAGGAATGAAGCTTTCTTT
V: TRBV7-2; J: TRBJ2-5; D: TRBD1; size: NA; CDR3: CASSLGRTGGMETQYF; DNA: TGTGCCAGCAGCTTAGGAAGGACAGGGGGTATGGAGACCCAGTACTTC
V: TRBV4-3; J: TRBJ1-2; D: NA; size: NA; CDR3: CASSQDQGSNYGYTF; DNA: TGCGCCAGCAGCCAAGATCAGGGGTCTAACTATGGCTACACCTTC
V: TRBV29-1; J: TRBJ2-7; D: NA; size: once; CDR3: CSVSGGQSYEQYF; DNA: TGCAGCGTATCTGGGGGACAAAGCTACGAGCAGTACTTC
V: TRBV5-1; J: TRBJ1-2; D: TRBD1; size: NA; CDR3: CASSGQGQANYGYTF; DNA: TGCGCCAGCAGCGGGCAAGGACAGGCTAACTATGGCTACACCTTC
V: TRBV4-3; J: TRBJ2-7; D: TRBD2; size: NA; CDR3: CASSPSAGAREQYF; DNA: TGCGCCAGCAGCCCCTCAGCGGGGGCAAGGGAGCAGTACTTC
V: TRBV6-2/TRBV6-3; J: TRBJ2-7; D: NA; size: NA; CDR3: CASSYADRHSYEQYF; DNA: TGTGCCAGCAGTTACGCGGACAGACACTCCTACGAGCAGTACTTC
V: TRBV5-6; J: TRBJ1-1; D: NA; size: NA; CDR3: CASSFGGADTEAFF; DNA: TGTGCCAGCAGCTTCGGAGGGGCCGACACTGAAGCTTTCTTT
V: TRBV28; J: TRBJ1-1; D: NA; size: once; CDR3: CASRDRNTEAFF; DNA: TGTGCCAGCAGGGACAGGAACACTGAAGCTTTCTTT
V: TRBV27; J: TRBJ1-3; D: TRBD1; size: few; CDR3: CASRETGGGGNTIYF; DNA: TGTGCCAGCAGAGAGACAGGGGGCGGTGGAAACACCATATATTTT
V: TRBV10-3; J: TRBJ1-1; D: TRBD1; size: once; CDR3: CAISQQGRNTEAFF; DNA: TGTGCCATCAGTCAACAGGGGCGGAACACTGAAGCTTTCTTT
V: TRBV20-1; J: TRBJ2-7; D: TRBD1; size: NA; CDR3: CVPGQGVRKYF; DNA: TGCGTACCGGGACAGGGGGTCAGGAAGTACTTC
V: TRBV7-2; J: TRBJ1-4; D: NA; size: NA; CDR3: CASSSRVTTNEKLFF; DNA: TGTGCCAGCAGCTCCAGGGTTACAACTAATGAAAAACTGTTTTTT
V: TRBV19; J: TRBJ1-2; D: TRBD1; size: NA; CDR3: CATQPQGSHGYTF; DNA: TGTGCCACCCAACCACAGGGGAGTCATGGCTACACCTTC
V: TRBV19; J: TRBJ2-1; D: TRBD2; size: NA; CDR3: CASREGLAVYNEQFF; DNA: TGTGCCAGTAGGGAGGGACTAGCGGTTTACAATGAGCAGTTCTTC
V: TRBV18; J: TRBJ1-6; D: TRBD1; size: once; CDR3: CARPPQGASYNSPLHF; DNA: TGTGCCAGGCCTCCCCAGGGGGCCTCCTATAATTCACCCCTCCACTTT
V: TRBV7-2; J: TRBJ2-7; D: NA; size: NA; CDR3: CASSPVQGTGYEQYF; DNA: TGTGCCAGCAGCCCCGTACAGGGGACTGGCTACGAGCAGTACTTC